A single sample is the source of the 8 T cell receptor beta chains below, sequenced in a study of blood T cell repertoires in COVID-19. Some clones are missing from TCRdb's copy, which holds only in-frame ones; the method was immunoSEQ multiplex PCR. The table lists some 670,000 clones, about 90% of them singletons. Sequencing was done on a sample of peripheral blood. All receptors derive from a young woman with acute or convalescent COVID-19.

J is TRBJ2-3 and V is TRBV6-5, with D tentatively TRBD1 (5 bases). The germline gives CDR1 MNHEY, CDR2 SVGAGI. V dropped 0 bases and J dropped 3 bases, with 13 bases sitting between them. The CDR3 spans 16 residues. CDR3: CASSYSNRGLTDTQYF. The CDR3, as DNA: TGTGCCAGCAGTTACTCGAATAGGGGATTGACAGATACGCAGTATTTT.

The J gene is TRBJ2-7, the V gene TRBV30; D is perhaps TRBD1 (6 bases). Germline values: CDR1 GTSNPN, CDR2 SVGIG (reference sequence). This CDR3 spans 13 amino acids. Trimming stripped 0 bases from V and 3 bases from J, with 9 bases between. The CDR3 coding sequence is TGTGCCTGGAGTGTGAAAGGGGGCTACGAGCAGTACTTC. It codes for CAWSVKGGYEQYF.

The chain joins TRBV6-5 to TRBJ2-6, with D hard to call. Trimming took 7 bases from V and 2 from J, leaving 9 bases between them. Germline V gives CDR1 MNHEY, CDR2 SVGAGI. The length of the CDR3 is 14 residues. The CDR3 bases are TGTGCCAGCATTCCACTCCCTGGGGCCAACGTCCTGACTTTC. Translated: CASIPLPGANVLTF.

Only one count was recorded for this clone. The J gene is TRBJ1-1, the V gene TRBV7-9; D might be TRBD1 (5 bases). The CDR3 runs 11 residues. Germline CDR1 and CDR2: SEHNR and FQNEAQ (reference sequence). The V end was cut by 6 bases, the J end by 6 bases, with 8 bases between. This chain's CDR3 is CASRRGPEAFF. The CDR3 DNA follows: TGTGCCAGCAGGCGGGGCCCTGAAGCTTTCTTT.

The chain combines TRBV4-3 with TRBJ2-7; TRBD2 matches 8 bases. Germline V gene lookup returns CDR1 LGHNA and CDR2 YSLEER. This CDR3 has 16 amino acids. V lost 1 base, J lost 7 bases, and 12 bases stayed unmatched. The CDR3: CASSQGAGGPLWEQYF. CDR3 nucleotide sequence: TGCGCCAGCAGCCAAGGGGCGGGGGGTCCCCTTTGGGAGCAGTACTTC.

V gene TRBV30 combines with J gene TRBJ2-3; D remains unclear. The length of the CDR3 is 14 residues. Germline values: CDR1 GTSNPN, CDR2 SVGIG (reference sequence). Trimming shortened V by 3 bases and J by 0 bases, and 10 bases separated the two germline ends. Written as DNA, the CDR3 is TGTGCCTGGAGAGACATAACAAGCACAGATACGCAGTATTTT. It codes for CAWRDITSTDTQYF.

This rearrangement joins TRBV12-3 or TRBV12-4 to TRBJ2-1, with 7 bases identical to TRBD1. This CDR3 comprises 13 residues. The trim removed 6 bases at V and 7 bases at J, leaving 6 bases unmatched. DNA of the CDR3: TGTGCCAGCAGCTTGGGACAGTTGAATGAGCAGTTCTTC. Translated, it gives CASSLGQLNEQFF.

V usage is TRBV5-1 and J usage is TRBJ1-4, with D possibly TRBD1 on 5 matching bases. CDR3 length: 16 residues. The V end lost 7 bases, the J end lost 0 bases, and 16 bases lay between the germline ends. The germline V gene has CDR1 SGHRS and CDR2 YFSETQ. CDR3 nucleotide sequence: TGCGCCAGCTCATTAGGTCCGGGGGCAACTAATGAAAAACTGTTTTTT. Its translation is CASSLGPGATNEKLFF.